The next 4 T cell receptor beta chains were all read from a single sample in a study of T cell changes during pregnancy in multiple sclerosis. The data were produced by immunoSEQ multiplex PCR, yet TCRdb's version contains in-frame clones alone and is incomplete. Among around 88,000 clones listed, 92% were seen once. Material: peripheral blood, obtained after pregnancy. The receptor set was obtained from a female donor in good health, enrolled as a control in a pregnancy study.

The chain combines TRBV19 with TRBJ2-2, with D possibly being TRBD1 (6 bases). Trimming cost V 6 bases and J 5 bases, with 16 bases left between them. CDR1 and CDR2 from the germline V gene are LNHDA and SQIVND (reference sequence). This CDR3 is 15 amino acids long. The CDR3 reads CASRADRSTTGELFF. The CDR3 region has the DNA TGTGCCAGTAGAGCGGACAGATCTACAACCGGGGAGCTGTTTTTT.

Only one count was recorded for this clone. The rearrangement uses TRBV6-5 and TRBJ2-7, with a possible D match to TRBD2 (6 bases). CDR1 is MNHEY and CDR2 is SVGAGI in the germline V gene. The CDR3 spans 15 residues. Between the trimmed V and J ends, which lost 0 bases and 3 bases, there was a span of 12 bases. CDR3 DNA sequence: TGTGCCAGCAGTTACTCGCTAGCGAAAAGCTACGAGCAGTACTTC. It is translated as CASSYSLAKSYEQYF.

The V and J genes are TRBV7-2 and TRBJ2-5; TRBD2 matches 16 bases. The CDR3 contains 17 residues. In germline, CDR1 is SGHTA, CDR2 FQGNSA. Unmatched junction bases numbered 7, after V lost 5 bases and J lost 4 bases. Written as DNA, the CDR3 is TGTGCCAGCAGCCCCGGGACTAGCGGGAGGGCCCGAGAGACCCAGTACTTC. Protein sequence: CASSPGTSGRARETQYF.

The chain uses TRBV7-3 and TRBJ1-5; 7 bases are a match to TRBD1. The CDR3 spans 14 residues. V shed 6 bases and J 1 base; nucleotides not matched to a gene: 3. Looked up from germline, CDR1 is SGHTA and CDR2 is FQGTGA. The CDR3 sequence is CASSPGGSNQPQHF. The CDR3 coding sequence is TGTGCCAGCAGTCCAGGGGGGAGCAATCAGCCCCAGCATTTT.